Listed below are T cell receptor beta chains from one sample, sequenced in a study of PD-1 blockade in classical Hodgkin lymphoma. Sequenced by immunoSEQ multiplex PCR; TCRdb stores in-frame clones only, minus some. The table lists 12,000 or so clones, 84% of them singletons. The sequenced sample was CD8+ T cells from blood, obtained at baseline. The source is a human donor with classical Hodgkin lymphoma. CDR3s include the opening cysteine and the closing phenylalanine or tryptophan. D genes are given only for firm matches.

CDR3aa,v_gene,j_gene,d_gene
CASSLTSGYNEQFF,TRBV11-2,TRBJ2-1,TRBD2
CASSFGTGYTF,TRBV7-6,TRBJ1-2,NA
CASSITGPGTEAFF,TRBV19,TRBJ1-1,NA
CASSLTGRAYEQYF,TRBV5-6,TRBJ2-7,TRBD2
CASSSHGGVGNTDTQYF,TRBV7-9,TRBJ2-3,NA
CAWGQITANTEAFF,TRBV30,TRBJ1-1,NA
CASSHFGHQGQETQYF,TRBV6-5,TRBJ2-5,NA
CAWSVGLAAYEQYF,TRBV30,TRBJ2-7,TRBD2
CASSQEPTYEQYF,TRBV4-3,TRBJ2-7,NA
CASSVGRGYEQYF,TRBV14,TRBJ2-7,NA
CASSSRPGNTEAFF,TRBV28,TRBJ1-1,NA
CASSSQLATQNNEQFF,TRBV28,TRBJ2-1,TRBD2
CASSLLSRGGEKLFF,TRBV7-6,TRBJ1-4,NA
CSVEGREHYGYTF,TRBV29-1,TRBJ1-2,NA
CASRPVIPTANSNQPQHF,TRBV27,TRBJ1-5,NA
CASSLWGGDEQFF,TRBV5-1,TRBJ2-1,NA
CASSFRLANEQFF,TRBV27,TRBJ2-1,TRBD2
CASSPTGQGYYEQYF,TRBV7-9,TRBJ2-7,TRBD1
CASSLELAWATDTQYF,TRBV5-6,TRBJ2-3,NA
CASSLNNPGTSTDTQYF,TRBV19,TRBJ2-3,NA
CASSVGLADSYEQYF,TRBV5-1,TRBJ2-7,TRBD2
CSYSGSSTDTQYF,TRBV30,TRBJ2-3,NA
CAINSGSPTDTQYF,TRBV10-3,TRBJ2-3,TRBD2
CASSLAGGFAAGELFF,TRBV7-6,TRBJ2-2,NA
CASSQGYGVAGDYEQYF,TRBV4-1,TRBJ2-7,TRBD2
CASSPRTSGTLTNEQYF,TRBV7-9,TRBJ2-7,TRBD2
CASSLGTFVMNTEAFF,TRBV5-4,TRBJ1-1,NA
CASSSGQDSYEQYF,TRBV7-6,TRBJ2-7,TRBD1
CASSVRRTDTGELFF,TRBV9,TRBJ2-2,NA
CASSQGAQAIVMNTEAFF,TRBV7-2,TRBJ1-1,TRBD1
CSVDWLEAFF,TRBV29-1,TRBJ1-1,NA
CASSQVNTEAFF,TRBV4-1,TRBJ1-1,NA
CASSLGGLRAGYTF,TRBV5-8,TRBJ1-2,NA
CSVEDQVISGNTIYF,TRBV29-1,TRBJ1-3,NA
CASSLERPTGTEAFF,TRBV27,TRBJ1-1,NA
CASSIDQSYITEAFF,TRBV19,TRBJ1-1,NA
CASSFFPRTGPLYGYTF,TRBV5-8,TRBJ1-2,TRBD1
CASSDLSGSGNEQFF,TRBV5-4,TRBJ2-1,TRBD2
CASSRGDYEQYF,TRBV2,TRBJ2-7,NA
CASSSPGQGSEQYF,TRBV18,TRBJ2-7,TRBD1
CASSPGPGGLYEQYF,TRBV5-4,TRBJ2-7,NA
CASSEPRDVGDNEQFF,TRBV2,TRBJ2-1,NA
CASTVRAGGVTDTQYF,TRBV7-2,TRBJ2-3,TRBD2
CAISDQGQPMNTEAFF,TRBV10-3,TRBJ1-1,NA
CASTLDIVEELFF,TRBV23-1,TRBJ2-2,NA
CAWTLGRGLTDTQYF,TRBV30,TRBJ2-3,NA
CASSIDLGPINEKLFF,TRBV19,TRBJ1-4,NA
CASSIQGGLGGYTF,TRBV6-5,TRBJ1-2,TRBD1
CASSRQGSGTGELFF,TRBV4-1,TRBJ2-2,TRBD1
CASSLTTGSHYGYTF,TRBV5-6,TRBJ1-2,TRBD1
CASCLAGECEQFF,TRBV19,TRBJ2-1,TRBD2
CASSPPWWQTQYF,TRBV18,TRBJ2-5,NA
CASSPLLRTQDYNEQFF,TRBV5-1,TRBJ2-1,NA